This T cell receptor (beta chain) originates from a study of identifying expanded T cells in peripheral blood. Study findings and constraints: Differentially abundant clones: about 1.1 between replicates, 16.4 at roughly 2 weeks, over 18 at four. Variance in clone template counts between approximately two-week samples significantly increased with total template count across all healthy donors.

As for this clone: Its antigen is as yet unknown.

Germline trimming cut 8 bases from V and 4 bases from J; bases unmatched to any gene: 15. Germline CDR1 and CDR2: GTSNPN and SVGIG (reference sequence). There are 16 residues in the CDR3. During the collection period, no donor immune events like infections were recorded. TCRdb keeps only in-frame clones here, not all; method: immunoSEQ multiplex PCR. The sample carries 100,000 to 150,000 clones, around four fifths recorded once. The V call is TRBV30, the J call TRBJ2-5; 11 bases line up with TRBD1. The specimen sequenced was blood. The TCR originated in a person aged 18 to 69 in good health. CDR3 in amino acids: CARDRGHGTGGETQYF. The CDR3 coding sequence is TGTGCCCGGGATCGTGGACACGGGACAGGGGGAGAGACCCAGTACTTC.